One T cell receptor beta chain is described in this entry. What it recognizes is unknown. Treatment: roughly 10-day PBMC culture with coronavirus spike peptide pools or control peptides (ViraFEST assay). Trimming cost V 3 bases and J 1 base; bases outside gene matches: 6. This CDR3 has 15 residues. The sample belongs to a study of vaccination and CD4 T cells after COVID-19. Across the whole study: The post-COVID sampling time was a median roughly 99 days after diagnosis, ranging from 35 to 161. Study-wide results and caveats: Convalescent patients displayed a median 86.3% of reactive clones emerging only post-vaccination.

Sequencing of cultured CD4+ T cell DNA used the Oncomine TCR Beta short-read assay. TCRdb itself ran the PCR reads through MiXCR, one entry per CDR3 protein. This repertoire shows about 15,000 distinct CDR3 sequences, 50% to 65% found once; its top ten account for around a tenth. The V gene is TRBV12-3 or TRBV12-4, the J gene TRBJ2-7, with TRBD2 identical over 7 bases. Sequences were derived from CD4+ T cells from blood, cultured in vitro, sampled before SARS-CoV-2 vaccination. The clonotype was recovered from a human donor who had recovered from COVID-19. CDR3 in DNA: TGTGCCAGCAGTTTGAGTCTAGCGGAATCCTACGAGCAGTACTTC. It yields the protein CASSLSLAESYEQYF.